The clone carrying this T cell receptor (beta chain) was counted between two and nine times. V gave up 8 bases and J gave up 5 bases; unmatched junction bases: 18. CDR1 and CDR2 from the germline V gene are DFQATT and SNEGSKA (reference sequence). This CDR3 is built from 16 residues. The data are from a study of human T cells and chemical hapten exposure. TCRdb re-called the RACE reads with MiXCR, one entry per CDR3 protein. The profile shows about 130,000 distinct CDR3 sequences, roughly 9.5% of them singletons. Time point defined: healthy volunteer bleed at 2 weeks. Unfractionated whole blood yielded total RNA.

The origin of this receptor is a male donor in good health. Some clones in this sample may be carry-over from other donors' samples. The sequenced sample was whole blood. This rearrangement joins TRBV20-1 to TRBJ2-5; 9 nucleotides align to TRBD2. CDR3 DNA: TGCAGTCTCCGTCCGATGGGTAGCGGGGGATGGGAGACCCAGTACTTC. It translates to CSLRPMGSGGWETQYF.